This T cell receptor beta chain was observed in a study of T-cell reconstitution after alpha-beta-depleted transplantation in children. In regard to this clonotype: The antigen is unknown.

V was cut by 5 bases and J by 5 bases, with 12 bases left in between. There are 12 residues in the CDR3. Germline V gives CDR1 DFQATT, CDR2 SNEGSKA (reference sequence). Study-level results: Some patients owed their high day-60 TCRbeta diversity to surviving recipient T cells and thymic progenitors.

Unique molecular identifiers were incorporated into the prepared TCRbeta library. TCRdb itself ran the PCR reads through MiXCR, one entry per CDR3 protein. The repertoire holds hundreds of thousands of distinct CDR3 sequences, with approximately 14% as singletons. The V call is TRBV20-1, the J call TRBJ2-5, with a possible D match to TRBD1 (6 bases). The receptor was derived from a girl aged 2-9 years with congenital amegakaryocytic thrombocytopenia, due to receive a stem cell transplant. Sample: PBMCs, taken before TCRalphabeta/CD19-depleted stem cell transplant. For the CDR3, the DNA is TGCAGTGCTGGAACAGGGCCGGAGACCCAGTACTTC. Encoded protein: CSAGTGPETQYF.